The 30 T cell receptor beta chains below come from one sample, sequenced in a study of OX40 agonist ivuxolimab in advanced cancers. Profiled with immunoSEQ multiplex PCR; TCRdb holds only in-frame clones, not every one. The data hold around 80,000 clones, with roughly 92% observed a single time. The sequenced sample was CD4+ or CD8+ T cells sorted from blood, obtained in a trial of the OX40 agonist ivuxolimab. All receptors come from an adult with an advanced solid tumor such as melanoma, head and neck, liver or kidney cancer.

This chain joins TRBV19 and TRBJ2-1; the match to TRBD2 covers 9 bases. With V trimmed by 1 base and J by 13 bases, 5 bases remained unmatched. The CDR3 has 13 residues. The germline V gene has CDR1 LNHDA and CDR2 SQIVND (reference sequence). CDR3 loop: CASSIVQAGGQFF. The CDR3 DNA reads as TGTGCCAGTAGTATAGTCCAAGCGGGAGGCCAGTTCTTC.

The chain couples TRBV2 to TRBJ2-5; 8 bases map to TRBD2. J gave up 5 bases and V 0 bases, and 2 bases lay outside the gene matches. This CDR3 has 14 residues. Germline assignment: CDR1 SNHLY and CDR2 FYNNEI. The CDR3 DNA is TGTGCCAGCAGTGAAGCTAGCGGGGATGAGACCCAGTACTTC. Translated, it gives CASSEASGDETQYF.

V is TRBV5-1 and J is TRBJ2-3, with D perhaps matching TRBD1 or TRBD2 (7 bases each). Germline CDR1 and CDR2: SGHRS and YFSETQ. V was shortened by 5 bases and J by 0 bases, with 19 bases between the two germline ends. The CDR3 has 17 residues. The CDR3 loop reads CASRPSGTAISTDTQYF. CDR3 sequence (DNA): TGCGCCAGCAGGCCGAGCGGGACAGCAATTAGCACAGATACGCAGTATTTT.

The CDR3 DNA reads as TGTGCCAGCAGTGAGGTTAGACACACCGGGGAGCTGTTTTTT. The encoded protein is CASSEVRHTGELFF. This chain connects TRBV2 to TRBJ2-2, with D unclear. The CDR3 is 14 residues long. CDR1 and CDR2 (germline): SNHLY, FYNNEI. Trimming stripped 3 bases from V and 3 bases from J, with 8 bases between.

The rearrangement joins TRBV6-1 to TRBJ1-5; D gene ambiguous. Germline lookup yields CDR1 MNHNS and CDR2 SASEGT. Between the trimmed V and J ends, which lost 2 bases and 7 bases, there was a span of 9 bases. This CDR3 comprises 13 residues. The CDR3 nucleotides are TGTGCCAGCAGTGAACAAAACGGCCAGCCCCAGCATTTT. Translation gives CASSEQNGQPQHF.

J is TRBJ2-3 and V is TRBV27, with no clear D. Deletions cut 6 bases from V and 2 bases from J, with 9 bases between. CDR1 MNHEY and CDR2 SMNVEV come from the germline V gene (reference sequence). CDR3 length: 13 amino acids. The CDR3 nucleotides read TGTGCCAGCAGACAACCATACACAGATACGCAGTATTTT. Encoded protein: CASRQPYTDTQYF.

This clone showed up just once. The V call is TRBV11-1, the J call TRBJ1-5, with TRBD1 as a possible D gene (5 bases). The CDR3 is made up of 13 amino acids. CDR1 and CDR2 (germline): SGHAT, FQDESV (reference sequence). The V end was cut by 5 bases, the J end by 5 bases, with 10 bases between. CDR3 DNA sequence: TGTGCCAGCAGCAGGGGAGGGCATCAGCCCCAGCATTTT. This translates into CASSRGGHQPQHF.

The chain is built from TRBV29-1 and TRBJ1-3; D is possibly TRBD1 (6 bases). Trimming took 6 bases from V and 2 from J, leaving 14 bases between them. Germline-derived CDR1 and CDR2 are SQVTM and ANQGSEA. There are 14 residues in the CDR3. CDR3 coding DNA: TGCAGCGTATCCGCCGGGGGCACTGGAAACACCATATATTTT. It encodes CSVSAGGTGNTIYF.

This sequence joins TRBV11-3 and TRBJ1-1; no definite D call. The V and J ends lost 2 bases and 2 bases respectively, with 6 bases between them. CDR1 is SGHNT and CDR2 is YENEEA in the germline V gene. This CDR3 comprises 13 residues. The CDR3 loop reads CASSLTVNTEAFF. Here the CDR3 DNA reads TGTGCCAGCAGCTTAACGGTAAACACTGAAGCTTTCTTT.

V is TRBV6-5 and J is TRBJ2-1; 9 bases match TRBD2. J was trimmed by 8 bases and V by 2 bases; bases with no gene match: 7. Germline CDR1 MNHEY, CDR2 SVGAGI. The CDR3 extends over 15 amino acids. In nucleotides, the CDR3 is TGTGCCAGCAGTTACACCGGGACTAGCAAAGATGAGCAGTTCTTC. This gives the protein CASSYTGTSKDEQFF.

The V call is TRBV5-4, the J call TRBJ2-1; the match to TRBD1 covers 8 bases. CDR3 length: 16 residues. Looked up from germline, CDR1 is SGHNT and CDR2 is YYREEE (reference sequence). The V and J ends lost 3 bases and 0 bases, in that order; junction bases with no gene match: 5. CDR3 amino acids: CASSSRTGNSYNEQFF. CDR3 DNA: TGTGCCAGCAGCTCCCGGACAGGGAACTCCTACAATGAGCAGTTCTTC.

This chain uses TRBV7-9 with TRBJ1-2; D is unclear. The CDR3 contains 15 residues. From germline, CDR1 is SEHNR and CDR2 FQNEAQ (reference sequence). Trimming left V 1 base short and J 3 bases short, with 12 bases between. The DNA for the CDR3 is TGTGCCAGCAGCTTAGGAGGCGGCAGTGACTATGGCTACACCTTC. Protein sequence: CASSLGGGSDYGYTF.

V gene TRBV6-1 combines with J gene TRBJ1-2; D not certain. The CDR3 is 14 residues long. V was shortened by 8 bases and J by 4 bases, with 17 bases between the two germline ends. Germline CDR1 and CDR2: MNHNS and SASEGT. The DNA for the CDR3 is TGTGCCAGCTTGGTGGGATGGCGAGGCTATGGCTACACCTTC. Translation gives CASLVGWRGYGYTF.

The chain uses TRBV28 and TRBJ1-2; D unclear. Germline CDR1 and CDR2: MDHEN and SYDVKM. This CDR3 region has 16 residues. V was shortened by 2 bases and J by 4 bases, with 17 bases between the two germline ends. CDR3 in amino acids: CASSLLTGVGGYGYTF. The CDR3, as DNA: TGTGCCAGCAGTTTACTTACCGGGGTGGGAGGCTATGGCTACACCTTC.

V and J are TRBV30 and TRBJ1-4, with D perhaps matching TRBD1 (5 bases). This CDR3 has 13 amino acids. Trimming took off 5 bases at V and 3 bases at J, with 10 bases between the two ends. The germline V gene encodes CDR1 GTSNPN and CDR2 SVGIG (reference sequence). For the CDR3, the DNA is TGTGCCTGGGGGGCACCTTCTAATGAAAAACTGTTTTTT. This encodes CAWGAPSNEKLFF.

The J gene is TRBJ2-5, the V gene TRBV10-3; D is undetermined. Judging by the DNA end, TRBJ2-7 fits better; the J call may be wrong. This CDR3 region has 11 residues. The germline V gene has CDR1 ENHRY and CDR2 SYGVKD. The CDR3 sequence: CAISTADEQYF. In nucleotides, the CDR3 is TGTGCCATCAGTACCGCGGACGAGCAGTACTTC.

This sequence joins TRBV6-5 and TRBJ2-1; 8 bases line up with TRBD2. The CDR3 spans 14 residues. From germline, CDR1 is MNHEY and CDR2 SVGAGI. J lost 6 bases, V lost 6 bases, and 7 bases had no gene match. The CDR3 DNA reads as TGTGCCAGCAGGCGCGGGGGGCCGGGCAATGAGCAGTTCTTC. Residues: CASRRGGPGNEQFF.

The chain joins TRBV30 to TRBJ1-1, with D uncertain. V lost 4 bases to trimming and J lost 5 bases, with 11 bases between them. The CDR3 totals 12 residues. Germline V gene sequence: CDR1 GTSNPN, CDR2 SVGIG (reference sequence). CDR3 amino acids: CAWMKARTEAFF. The CDR3 DNA follows: TGTGCCTGGATGAAGGCTAGGACTGAAGCTTTCTTT.

The chain has TRBV5-1 and TRBJ1-2; 7 bases agree with TRBD1. This CDR3 spans 15 amino acids. With V trimmed by 2 bases and J by 2 bases, 6 bases remained unmatched. The V gene's germline CDR1 is SGHRS and CDR2 YFSETQ. The CDR3 DNA follows: TGCGCCAGCAGCTTACTCATACAGGGGAACTATGGCTACACCTTC. This gives the protein CASSLLIQGNYGYTF.

V and J are TRBV7-2 and TRBJ2-2; 15 bases are a match to TRBD2. The CDR3 totals 15 residues. V was clipped by 6 bases and J by 6 bases; unmatched bases: 2. Germline V lookup: CDR1 SGHTA, CDR2 FQGNSA. CDR3 DNA sequence: TGTGCCAGCAGTGGGACTAGCGGGAGGTCCGGGGAGCTGTTTTTT. This sequence encodes CASSGTSGRSGELFF.

The chain links TRBV7-3 to TRBJ1-1, with D possibly TRBD1 on 6 matching bases. V was cut by 5 bases and J by 0 bases, with 7 bases left in between. The CDR3 length is 13 residues. Per the germline V gene, CDR1 is SGHTA and CDR2 is FQGTGA. CDR3 protein: CASSRQVNTEAFF. The CDR3 bases are TGTGCCAGCAGCAGACAGGTGAACACTGAAGCTTTCTTT.

The chain carries TRBV10-3 and TRBJ2-7; 7 bases agree with TRBD1. The germline V gene encodes CDR1 ENHRY and CDR2 SYGVKD. The V and J ends lost 10 bases and 2 bases, in that order; junction bases with no gene match: 8. The CDR3 extends over 13 amino acids. CDR3 nucleotide sequence: TGTGCCAGGGGACAGTCCAAAGCCTACGAGCAGTACTTC. This sequence encodes CARGQSKAYEQYF.

J is TRBJ2-5 and V is TRBV5-4, with TRBD1 matching 7 bases. CDR1 is SGHNT, CDR2 YYREEE, per germline (reference sequence). Losses at the gene ends were 1 base for V and 5 bases for J; bases not matched to a gene: 8. This CDR3 has 15 residues. This chain's CDR3 is CASSLSTGDGETQYF. Written as DNA, the CDR3 is TGTGCCAGCAGCTTGAGTACAGGGGATGGGGAGACCCAGTACTTC. Supplemented by reference TRBV5-4 and TRBJ2-5, the full variable domain reads ETGVTQSPTHLIKTRGQQVTLRCSSQSGHNTVSWYQQALGQGPQFIFQYYREEENGRGNFPPRFSGLQFPNYSSELNVNALELDDSALYLCASSLSTGDGETQYFGPGTRLLVL.

The chain is built from TRBV30 and TRBJ1-1, with D perhaps matching TRBD1 (6 bases). Germline V gives CDR1 GTSNPN, CDR2 SVGIG (reference sequence). Trimming took off 5 bases at V and 0 bases at J, with 10 bases between the two ends. The CDR3 totals 13 residues. The CDR3, as DNA: TGTGCCTGGGAGGACAGCGTGAACACTGAAGCTTTCTTT. The encoded protein is CAWEDSVNTEAFF. Combining the CDR3 with reference TRBV30 and TRBJ1-1 gives the whole variable domain SQTIHQWPATLVQPVGSPLSLECTVEGTSNPNLYWYRQAAGRGLQLLFYSVGIGQISSEVPQNLSASRPQDRQFILSSKKLLLSDSGFYLCAWEDSVNTEAFFGQGTRLTVV.

The chain couples TRBV6-6 to TRBJ2-2; unclear D gene. There are 14 residues in the CDR3. Germline V gene lookup returns CDR1 MNHNY and CDR2 SVGAGI (reference sequence). The V end was cut by 3 bases, the J end by 4 bases, with 9 bases between. CDR3 nucleotides: TGTGCCAGCAGTTATCGCCGGAGCACCGGGGAGCTGTTTTTT. This codes for CASSYRRSTGELFF.

The J gene is TRBJ2-3, the V gene TRBV13; TRBD1 matches at 7 bases. Trimming took 5 bases from V and 6 from J; bases not matched to a gene: 8. The CDR3 sequence is 14 residues long. Germline V gene data show CDR1 as PRHDT and CDR2 as FYEKMQ (reference sequence). This CDR3 is CASSTRQGGDTQYF. The CDR3 nucleotides are TGTGCCAGCAGCACCCGACAGGGCGGGGATACGCAGTATTTT.

This chain uses TRBV19 with TRBJ2-1, with a weak D call TRBD2 (5 bases). CDR1 and CDR2 from the germline V gene are LNHDA and SQIVND (reference sequence). This CDR3 has 14 amino acids. The V end was cut by 5 bases, the J end by 1 base, with 9 bases between. The CDR3 DNA reads TGTGCCAGTAGTCCCGGACTGTCCTACAATGAGCAGTTCTTC. It is translated as CASSPGLSYNEQFF.

The CDR3: CASSYSGQGIPYEQYF. The CDR3 region has the DNA TGTGCCAGCAGTTACTCGGGACAGGGGATACCTTACGAGCAGTACTTC. The genes are TRBV6-5 and TRBJ2-7; the match to TRBD1 covers 10 bases. V trimming: 0 bases; J trimming: 4 bases; junction bases outside the gene matches: 6. The CDR3 covers 16 residues. Germline loops: CDR1 MNHEY, CDR2 SVGAGI.

Details on this clone: The same CDR3 also results from other DNA sequences found in this sample. The chain uses TRBV5-1 and TRBJ2-1, with no clear D. CDR1 is SGHRS, CDR2 YFSETQ, per germline. CDR3 length equals 15 residues. V lost 4 bases, J lost 0 bases, and 11 bases lay in between. CDR3 protein: CASSLVVSSYNEQFF. Written as DNA, the CDR3 is TGCGCCAGCAGCCTGGTGGTTAGCTCCTACAATGAGCAGTTCTTC.

This chain uses TRBV30 with TRBJ2-2; D ambiguous. The CDR3 spans 13 residues. Germline values: CDR1 GTSNPN, CDR2 SVGIG (reference sequence). Trimming left V 4 bases short and J 3 bases short, with 9 bases between. CDR3 DNA sequence: TGTGCCTGGAAACTCGCCTACACCGGGGAGCTGTTTTTT. Its translation: CAWKLAYTGELFF.